One and the same sample provided the 5 T cell receptor beta chains below, sequenced in a study of blood T cell repertoires in COVID-19. Clones were sequenced by immunoSEQ multiplex PCR, and TCRdb holds only the in-frame ones, with some missing. The sample records fewer than 250,000 clones, 80% to 90% being singletons. The sequenced sample consisted of peripheral blood. These TCRs come from a man aged 50 to 59 with acute or convalescent COVID-19.

V gene TRBV7-9 combines with J gene TRBJ2-1; a possible D gene is TRBD2 (6 bases). This CDR3 spans 12 amino acids. V was cut by 5 bases and J by 6 bases, with 8 bases left in between. Per the germline V gene, CDR1 is SEHNR and CDR2 is FQNEAQ (reference sequence). The CDR3 sequence: CASSPGVNEQFF. The CDR3 region has the DNA TGTGCCAGCAGCCCGGGAGTCAATGAGCAGTTCTTC. Supplemented by reference TRBV7-9 and TRBJ2-1, the full variable domain reads DTGVSQNPRHKITKRGQNVTFRCDPISEHNRLYWYRQTLGQGPEFLTYFQNEAQLEKSRLLSDRFSAERPKGSFSTLEIQRTEQGDSAMYLCASSPGVNEQFFGPGTRLTVL.

This sequence joins TRBV29-1 and TRBJ2-6; no reliable D call. Germline assignment: CDR1 SQVTM and CDR2 ANQGSEA. V lost 2 bases and J 0 bases, leaving 5 bases between the germline ends. The CDR3 spans 14 residues. CDR3: CSVESFSGANVLTF. The CDR3 DNA follows: TGCAGCGTTGAAAGCTTCTCTGGGGCCAACGTCCTGACTTTC.

The chain links TRBV20-1 to TRBJ2-7; 8 nucleotides line up with TRBD2. Germline-derived CDR1 and CDR2 are DFQATT and SNEGSKA (reference sequence). With V trimmed by 3 bases and J by 1 base, 11 bases remained unmatched. This CDR3 contains 16 residues. The CDR3 region is CSASGGLGLDSYEQYF. The CDR3 DNA sequence: TGCAGTGCTAGTGGGGGTTTGGGACTAGATTCCTACGAGCAGTACTTC.

The rearrangement links TRBV10-2 to TRBJ1-1; perhaps TRBD1 as D (6 bases). CDR1 is WSHSY, CDR2 SAAADI, per germline. Trimming took 6 bases from V and 12 from J, leaving 14 bases between them. The CDR3 runs 11 residues. CDR3 sequence reads: CASRGVDRTFF. CDR3 bases: TGCGCCAGCAGGGGGGTGGACAGAACTTTCTTT.

The chain recombines TRBV11-2 with TRBJ2-6; D remains ambiguous. Trimming cost V 2 bases and J 3 bases, with 5 bases left between them. The CDR3 totals 14 residues. Germline V gene sequence: CDR1 SGHAT, CDR2 FQNNGV. CDR3 amino acids: CASSLTDGANVLTF. The CDR3 DNA reads TGTGCCAGCAGCTTAACAGATGGGGCCAACGTCCTGACTTTC.